This T cell receptor (beta chain) appears in the sequencing data of a study of siplizumab effects on memory and regulatory T cells. Study conclusions and caveats: Tregs proliferating in siplizumab cultures lacked confirmation of their suppressive function.

Sequencing was performed with immunoSEQ multiplex PCR; in TCRdb, only in-frame clones are kept and a portion is missing. The sample lists fewer than 85,000 clones; 95% were seen once. As concerns this clone: Its cognate antigen is unknown.

The sequence came from a human donor in good health. Material for sequencing was CD8+ T cells sorted from blood.

Here the CDR3 DNA reads TGTGCCAGCAGCCCTGGACTAGCGGGAGGGGAGCAGTTCTTC. Its protein is CASSPGLAGGEQFF. The chain has TRBV5-4 and TRBJ2-1, with 15 bases lining up with TRBD2. This CDR3 spans 14 amino acids. V was pared by 4 bases and J by 10 bases, with 3 bases of the junction left unmatched. Germline V gene data show CDR1 as SGHNT and CDR2 as YYREEE (reference sequence).